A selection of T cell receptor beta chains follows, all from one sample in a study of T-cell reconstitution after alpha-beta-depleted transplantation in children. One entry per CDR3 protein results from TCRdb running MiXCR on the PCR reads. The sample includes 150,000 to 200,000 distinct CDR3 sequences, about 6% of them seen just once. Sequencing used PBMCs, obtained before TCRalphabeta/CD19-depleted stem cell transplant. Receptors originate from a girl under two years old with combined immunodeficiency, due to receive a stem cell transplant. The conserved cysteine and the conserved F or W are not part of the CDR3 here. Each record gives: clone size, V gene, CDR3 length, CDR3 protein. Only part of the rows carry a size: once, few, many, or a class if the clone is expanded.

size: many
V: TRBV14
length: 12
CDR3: ASSQEGLPETQY

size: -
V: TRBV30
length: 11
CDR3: AWVSGFNTEAF

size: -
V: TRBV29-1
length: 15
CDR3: SVEEIPTGATFNGYT

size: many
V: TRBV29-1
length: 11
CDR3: SVLRPLNTEAF

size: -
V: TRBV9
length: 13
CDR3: ASRGGGHNTGELF

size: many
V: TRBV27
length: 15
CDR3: ASSFSGLALRGYEQY

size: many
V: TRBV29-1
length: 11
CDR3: SAEPGGNTEAF

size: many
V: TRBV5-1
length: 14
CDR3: ASSLRTGGSSYEQY

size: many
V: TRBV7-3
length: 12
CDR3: ASSRFPSGGEQF

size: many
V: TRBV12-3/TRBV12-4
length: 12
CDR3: ASIPGGSTNTQY

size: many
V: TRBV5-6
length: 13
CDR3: ASSFPGQTGYGYT

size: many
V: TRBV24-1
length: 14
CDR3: ATSDLQLERENEQY

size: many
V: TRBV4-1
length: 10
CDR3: ASAETVGEQY

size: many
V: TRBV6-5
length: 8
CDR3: ASTGFFTF

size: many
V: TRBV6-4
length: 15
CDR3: ASSEHPGQGPYNEQF

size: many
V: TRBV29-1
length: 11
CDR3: SVGWTYGYEQY

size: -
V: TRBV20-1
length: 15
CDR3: SASYRGLAGGLDEQF

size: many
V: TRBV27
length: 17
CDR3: ASYAPGRELSGSAYEQF

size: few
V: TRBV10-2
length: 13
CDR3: ASSLTSGGGDTQY

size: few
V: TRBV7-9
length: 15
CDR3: ASSLAGAGSGANVLT

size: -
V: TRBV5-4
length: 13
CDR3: ASSRRQGGDYGYT

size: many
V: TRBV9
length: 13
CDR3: ASSGASIPQETQY

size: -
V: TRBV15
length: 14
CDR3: ATSRDPSGGDNEQF

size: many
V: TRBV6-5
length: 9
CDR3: ASRQGDEQY

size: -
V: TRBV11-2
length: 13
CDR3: ASSPTPTSGYEQY

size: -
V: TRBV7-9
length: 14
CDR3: ASSLEWTRGHYGYT

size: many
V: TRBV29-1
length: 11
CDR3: SVRTGISNEQF

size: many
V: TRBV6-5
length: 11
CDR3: ASSRTGNNEQF

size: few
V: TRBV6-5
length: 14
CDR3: ASSHPRGEGNYGYT

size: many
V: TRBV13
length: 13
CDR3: ASSLWLAGADEQF

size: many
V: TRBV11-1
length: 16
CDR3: ASSLDPLAGGITDTQY

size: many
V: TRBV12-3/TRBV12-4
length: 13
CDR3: ASSLGGKSYNEQF

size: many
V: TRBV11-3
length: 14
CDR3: ASSLGQGAGADTQY

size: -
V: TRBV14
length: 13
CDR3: ASSQTGTPMNEQF

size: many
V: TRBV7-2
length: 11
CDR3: ASRTGGIGELF

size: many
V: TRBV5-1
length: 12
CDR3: ASSLEDRQETQY

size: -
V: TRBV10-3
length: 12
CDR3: AISEPYFGAEAF

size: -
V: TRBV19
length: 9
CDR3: ASSVRETQY

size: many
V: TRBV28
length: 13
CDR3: ASSWALRRPYEQY

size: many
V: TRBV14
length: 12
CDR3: ASSQVGGAETQY

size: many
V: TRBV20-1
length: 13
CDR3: SARDQWGDDNEQF

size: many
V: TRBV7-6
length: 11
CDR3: ASSLERTYEQY

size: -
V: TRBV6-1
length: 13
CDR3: ASRPGQGLNQPQH

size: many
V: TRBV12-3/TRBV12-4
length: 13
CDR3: ASRNWGSPSTEAF

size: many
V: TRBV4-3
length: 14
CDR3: ASSQDFGPLNTEAF

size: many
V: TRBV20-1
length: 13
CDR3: SARVTLPAQETQY

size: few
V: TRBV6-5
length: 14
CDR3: ASSYSWGARSYEQY

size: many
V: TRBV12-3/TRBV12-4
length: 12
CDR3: ASSLGAGYNEQF